What follows are 10 T cell receptor beta chains derived from one specimen sequenced in a study of persistence of HIV-infected CD4 T cells. The libraries were made with immunoSEQ version 4 in survey mode. The method was immunoSEQ multiplex PCR; TCRdb's version includes in-frame clones alone and lacks a portion of them. This repertoire shows 35,000 to 40,000 clones, about 87% found once; its top ten account for 1.3%. No cognate antigen is known for these TCRs. Nonspecific anti-CD3/anti-CD28 bead stimulation represents the broad CD4+ T cell repertoire. Sorting of responding CD4+ T cells relied on upregulated CD40 ligand together with CD69. The sequencing used CD4+ T cells sorted from PBMCs after approximately 19-hour stimulation, collected from a patient who received antiretroviral therapy. These receptors were taken from an adult man with HIV who was CMV-seropositive.

This chain links TRBV30 with TRBJ1-5, with no clear D. The CDR3 is 13 residues long. V lost 2 bases to trimming and J lost 4 bases, with 9 bases between them. CDR1 GTSNPN and CDR2 SVGIG come from the germline V gene (reference sequence). The CDR3 DNA sequence: TGTGCCTGGAGTACGGCCCCTAATCAGCCCCAGCATTTT. Translation gives CAWSTAPNQPQHF.

This chain uses TRBV14 with TRBJ2-3; D unclear. The CDR3 length is 14 residues. Per the germline V gene, CDR1 is SGHDN and CDR2 is FVKESK. V lost 4 bases and J lost 0, with 8 bases in between. In DNA, the CDR3 is TGTGCCAGCAGCCCTACGTCGAGCACAGATACGCAGTATTTT. Translating gives CASSPTSSTDTQYF.

The chain recombines TRBV3-1 (or the pseudogene TRBV3-2) with TRBJ1-2; 9 bases align to TRBD1. Germline V gene lookup returns CDR1 LGHDT and CDR2 YNNKEL (reference sequence). The CDR3 sequence is 14 residues long. Trimming cost V 4 bases and J 4 bases; bases outside gene matches: 4. CDR3 DNA: TGTGCCAGCAGCCCACGGGACAGGGCCTATGGCTACACCTTC. It is translated as CASSPRDRAYGYTF.

The V gene is TRBV4-3, the J gene TRBJ2-2, with a possible D match to TRBD2 (5 bases). The germline V gene has CDR1 LGHNA and CDR2 YSLEER. This CDR3 has 15 residues. V lost 4 bases and J 6 bases, leaving 15 bases between the germline ends. CDR3 residues: CASSPGKRFAGELFF. The CDR3 DNA sequence: TGCGCCAGCAGCCCGGGAAAGAGGTTTGCCGGGGAGCTGTTTTTT.

This chain links TRBV27 with TRBJ1-2, with D possibly matching TRBD1 (6 bases). V lost 6 bases to trimming and J lost 9 bases, with 26 bases between them. CDR3 length equals 16 residues. Germline V gene sequence: CDR1 MNHEY, CDR2 SMNVEV (reference sequence). The CDR3 spells CASSLLRGAGSKSYTF. The CDR3 region has the DNA TGTGCCAGCAGCCTTCTACGGGGGGCAGGGAGTAAGAGCTACACCTTC.

The gene calls are TRBV6-5 and TRBJ1-5; D is undetermined. The V gene lost 2 bases and the J gene lost 4 bases, with 6 bases spanning the gap. The CDR3 is 13 amino acids. CDR1 is MNHEY and CDR2 is SVGAGI in the germline V gene. DNA of the CDR3: TGTGCCAGCAGTTACGCGGGGAATCAGCCCCAGCATTTT. Amino acid sequence: CASSYAGNQPQHF.

The chain links TRBV28 to TRBJ1-2, with 7 positions matching TRBD1. V shed 8 bases and J 6 bases; nucleotides not matched to a gene: 9. CDR3 length: 13 amino acids. Germline CDR1 and CDR2: MDHEN and SYDVKM. CDR3 bases: TGTGCCAGCCGGAAAGACAGGGTAGATGGCTACACCTTC. It translates to CASRKDRVDGYTF.

This sequence joins TRBV11-3 and TRBJ1-1, with D possibly TRBD1 on 5 matching bases. From germline, CDR1 is SGHNT and CDR2 YENEEA. The CDR3 covers 14 residues. V was cut by 4 bases and J by 5 bases, with 14 bases left in between. Written as DNA, the CDR3 is TGTGCCAGCAGCTCGGGACGGACGAGAACTGAAGCTTTCTTT. This sequence encodes CASSSGRTRTEAFF.

The V call is TRBV6-5, the J call TRBJ1-2; D might be TRBD1 (6 bases). Per germline, CDR1 MNHEY and CDR2 SVGAGI. This CDR3 comprises 12 residues. Trimming cost V 8 bases and J 6 bases, with 13 bases left between them. The DNA for the CDR3 is TGTGCCAGCGGGGGGGCGCGGCATGGCTACACCTTC. Its translation is CASGGARHGYTF.

The rearrangement uses TRBV7-2 and TRBJ2-1; 9 bases match TRBD2. There are 16 residues in the CDR3. Germline V lookup: CDR1 SGHTA, CDR2 FQGNSA. V shed 2 bases and J 4 bases; nucleotides not matched to a gene: 6. The CDR3 here is CASSLRGLAQYNEQFF. CDR3 nucleotide sequence: TGTGCCAGCAGCTTAAGGGGACTAGCACAATACAATGAGCAGTTCTTC. The full variable domain, in which reference TRBV7-2 and TRBJ2-1 provide the parts outside the CDR3, is GAGVSQSPSNKVTEKGKDVELRCDPISGHTALYWYRQSLGQGLEFLIYFQGNSAPDKSGLPSDRFSAERTGGSVSTLTIQRTQQEDSAVYLCASSLRGLAQYNEQFFGPGTRLTVL.